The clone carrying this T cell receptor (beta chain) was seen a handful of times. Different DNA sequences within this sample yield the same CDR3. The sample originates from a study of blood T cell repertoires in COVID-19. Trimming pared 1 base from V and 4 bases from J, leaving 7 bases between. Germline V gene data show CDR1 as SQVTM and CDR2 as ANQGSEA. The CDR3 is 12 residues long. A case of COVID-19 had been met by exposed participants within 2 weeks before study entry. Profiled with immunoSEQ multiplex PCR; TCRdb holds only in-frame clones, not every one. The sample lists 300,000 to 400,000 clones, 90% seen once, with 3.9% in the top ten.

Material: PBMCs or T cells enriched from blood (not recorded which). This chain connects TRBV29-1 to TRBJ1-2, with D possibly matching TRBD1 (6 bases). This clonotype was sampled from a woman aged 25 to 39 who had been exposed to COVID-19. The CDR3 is CSVEAGAYGYTF. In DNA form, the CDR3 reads TGCAGCGTTGAAGCAGGGGCCTATGGCTACACCTTC.